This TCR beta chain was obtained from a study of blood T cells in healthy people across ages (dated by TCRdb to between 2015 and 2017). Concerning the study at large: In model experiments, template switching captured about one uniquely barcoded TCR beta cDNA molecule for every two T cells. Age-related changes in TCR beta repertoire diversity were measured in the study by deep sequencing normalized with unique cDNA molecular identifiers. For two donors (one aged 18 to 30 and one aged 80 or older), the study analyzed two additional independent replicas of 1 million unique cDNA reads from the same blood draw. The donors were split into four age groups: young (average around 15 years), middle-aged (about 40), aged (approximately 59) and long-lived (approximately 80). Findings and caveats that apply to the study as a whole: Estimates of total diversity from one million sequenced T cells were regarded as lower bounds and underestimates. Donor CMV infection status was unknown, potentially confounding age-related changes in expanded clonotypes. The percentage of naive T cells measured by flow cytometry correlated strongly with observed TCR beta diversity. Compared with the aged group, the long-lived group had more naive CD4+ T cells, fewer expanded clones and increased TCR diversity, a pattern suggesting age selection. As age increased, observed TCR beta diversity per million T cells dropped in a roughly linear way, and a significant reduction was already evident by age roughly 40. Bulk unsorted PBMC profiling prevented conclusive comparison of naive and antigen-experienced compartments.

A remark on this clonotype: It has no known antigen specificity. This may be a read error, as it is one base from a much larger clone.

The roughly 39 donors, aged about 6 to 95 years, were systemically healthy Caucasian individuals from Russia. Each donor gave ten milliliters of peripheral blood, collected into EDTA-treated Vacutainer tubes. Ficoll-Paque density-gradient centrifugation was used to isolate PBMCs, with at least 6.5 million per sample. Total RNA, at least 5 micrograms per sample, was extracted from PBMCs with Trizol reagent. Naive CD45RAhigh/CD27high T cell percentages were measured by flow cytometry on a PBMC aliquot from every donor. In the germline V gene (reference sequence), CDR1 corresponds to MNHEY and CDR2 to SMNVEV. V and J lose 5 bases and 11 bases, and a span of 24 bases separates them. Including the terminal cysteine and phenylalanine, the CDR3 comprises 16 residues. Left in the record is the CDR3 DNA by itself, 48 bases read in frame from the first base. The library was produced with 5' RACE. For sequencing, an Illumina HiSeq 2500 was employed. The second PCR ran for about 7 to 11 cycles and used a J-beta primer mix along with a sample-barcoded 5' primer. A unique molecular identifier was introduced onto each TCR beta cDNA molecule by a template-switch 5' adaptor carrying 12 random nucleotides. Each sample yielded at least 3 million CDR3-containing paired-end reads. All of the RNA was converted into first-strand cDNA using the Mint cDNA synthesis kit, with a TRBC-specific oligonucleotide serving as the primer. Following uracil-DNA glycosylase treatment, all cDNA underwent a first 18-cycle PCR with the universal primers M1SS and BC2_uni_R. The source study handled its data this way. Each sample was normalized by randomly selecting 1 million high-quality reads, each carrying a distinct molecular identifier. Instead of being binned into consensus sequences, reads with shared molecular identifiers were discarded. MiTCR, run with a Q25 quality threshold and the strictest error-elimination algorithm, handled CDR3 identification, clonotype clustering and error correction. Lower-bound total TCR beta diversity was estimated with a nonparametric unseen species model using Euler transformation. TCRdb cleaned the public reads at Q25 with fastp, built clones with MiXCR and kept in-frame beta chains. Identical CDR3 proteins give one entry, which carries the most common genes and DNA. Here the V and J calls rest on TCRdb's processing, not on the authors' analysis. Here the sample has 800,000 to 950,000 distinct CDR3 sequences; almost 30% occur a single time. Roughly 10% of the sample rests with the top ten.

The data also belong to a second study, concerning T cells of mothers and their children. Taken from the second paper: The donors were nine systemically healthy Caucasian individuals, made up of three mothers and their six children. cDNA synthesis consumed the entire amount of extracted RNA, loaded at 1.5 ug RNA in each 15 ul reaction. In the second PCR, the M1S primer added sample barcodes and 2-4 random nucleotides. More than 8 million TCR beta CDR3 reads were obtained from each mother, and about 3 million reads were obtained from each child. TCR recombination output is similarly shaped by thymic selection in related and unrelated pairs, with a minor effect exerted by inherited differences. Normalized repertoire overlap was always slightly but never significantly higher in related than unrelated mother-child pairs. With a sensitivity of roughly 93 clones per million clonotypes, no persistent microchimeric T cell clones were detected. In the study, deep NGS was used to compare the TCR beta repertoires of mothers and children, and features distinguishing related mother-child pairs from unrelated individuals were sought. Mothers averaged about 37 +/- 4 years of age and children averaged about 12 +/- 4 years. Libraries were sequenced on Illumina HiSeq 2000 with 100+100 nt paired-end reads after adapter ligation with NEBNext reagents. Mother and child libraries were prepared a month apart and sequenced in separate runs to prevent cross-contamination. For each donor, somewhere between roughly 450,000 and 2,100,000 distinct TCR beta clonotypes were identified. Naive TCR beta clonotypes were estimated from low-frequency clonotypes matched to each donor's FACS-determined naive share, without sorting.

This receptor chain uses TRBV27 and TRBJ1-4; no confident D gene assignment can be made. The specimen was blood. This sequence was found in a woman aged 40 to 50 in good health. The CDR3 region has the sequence CASSTTRPGEATKLFF. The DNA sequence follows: TGTGCCAGCAGTACCACTCGGCCAGGCGAAGCTACTAAACTGTTTTTT.